The following is a TCR beta chain sequence with its context. Antigen unknown. The data originate from a study of T-cell memory formation after mild COVID-19. Study-level points and caveats: CD4+ contracting clones were mainly CM and EM; CD8+ ones, EMRA.

The V end lost 6 bases, the J end lost 4 bases, and 11 bases lay between the germline ends. Germline CDR1 and CDR2: KGHDR and SFDVKD. The length of the CDR3 is 13 residues. Constant-segment primers served in 5'RACE that generated TCR alpha and TCR beta cDNA libraries bearing sample barcodes and UMIs. TCRdb independently ran MiXCR on the 5' RACE reads; one entry per CDR3 protein. The sample has tens of thousands of distinct CDR3 sequences, about 15% seen once. The rearrangement links TRBV24-1 to TRBJ1-1; tentatively, D is TRBD1 (5 bases). The sequence was collected from an adult woman who had mild COVID-19 (a few samples of this study predate the infection). Cell type and time point are not known. Input material: PBMCs or a T cell subset sorted from them (not recorded which). The DNA of the CDR3 is TGTGCCACCAGTTCGGGGGGTGGCACTGAAGCTTTCTTT. This codes for CATSSGGGTEAFF.